This TCR beta chain originates from a study of vaccination and CD4 T cells after COVID-19. Sequenced with the Oncomine TCR Beta short-read assay was DNA taken from cultured CD4+ T cells. Researchers extracted genomic DNA from CD4+ T cells that had been cultured. One entry per CDR3 protein, called by TCRdb with MiXCR from the PCR reads. The sample lists some 9,200 distinct CDR3 sequences, about 35% seen once, with approximately 20% in the top ten. On this clonotype itself: Its specificity is unknown.

This sample's treatment: approximately 10-day PBMC culture with coronavirus spike peptide pools or control peptides (ViraFEST assay). Collection of the unexposed donor's CD4+ T cells took place before the COVID-19 pandemic (2011-2018). The V and J ends lost 3 bases and 5 bases respectively, with 10 bases between them. The CDR3 spans 14 residues. The germline gives CDR1 SGHTA, CDR2 FQGNSA. This TCR came from a human donor in good health. The rearrangement joins TRBV7-2 to TRBJ2-2; D unclear. Sequencing input: CD4+ T cells from blood, cultured in vitro. CDR3 sequence (DNA): TGTGCCAGCAGCTTGACCTTGGGGACCGGGGAGCTGTTTTTT. Translating it yields CASSLTLGTGELFF.